This TCR beta chain was retrieved from a study of blood T cell repertoires in COVID-19. Study details: PBMCs, B-cell-depleted T cells, or T cells were the source of the cDNA or gDNA that made up the material.

Germline CDR1 MNHNY, CDR2 SVGAGI (reference sequence). The CDR3 is 16 amino acids. V shed 4 bases, J shed 2 bases, and the junction held 10 bases outside the gene matches. As originally analysed: Amplification of reference gene primers provided the estimated nucleated cell counts. Data came from immunoSEQ multiplex PCR; TCRdb stores just in-frame clones and leaves some out. Clonal size and the V and J genes are those of that table, whereas D and trimming came from the DNA. This table has 150,000 to 200,000 clones, about 86% appearing once. The specimen sequenced was peripheral blood. This sequence was found in a woman in her 70s with acute or convalescent COVID-19. This chain connects TRBV6-6 to TRBJ1-2; 7 nucleotides align to TRBD1. The CDR3 spells CASSSTKGQSNYGYTF. The CDR3, as DNA: TGTGCCAGCAGTTCGACCAAGGGACAGTCAAACTATGGCTACACCTTC.